This is a list of T cell receptor beta chains from one sample in a study of T cells in Graves' hyperthyroidism and ophthalmopathy. TCRdb fed the multiplex PCR reads into MiXCR, producing one record per CDR3 protein. The data show around 200,000 distinct CDR3 sequences, with 18% seen just once and 44% held by the top ten. Material for sequencing was blood. The receptors stem from a man aged 40-55 years with Graves' hyperthyroidism. Each CDR3 is given with its conserved first and last residue. Fields, in order: J gene, V gene, CDR3 protein.

J: TRBJ1-5; V: TRBV12-3/TRBV12-4; CDR3: CASSSQWTRPRSNQPQHF
J: TRBJ2-7; V: TRBV11-2; CDR3: CASSPSGGGYEQYF
J: TRBJ2-3; V: TRBV6-1; CDR3: CASSDKLQGWGTDTQYF
J: TRBJ1-1; V: TRBV15; CDR3: CATSRDVMGSEAFF
J: TRBJ2-2; V: TRBV28; CDR3: CASSLDPGGGELFF
J: TRBJ2-7; V: TRBV20-1; CDR3: CSARDRRGGGYEQYF
J: TRBJ2-5; V: TRBV20-1; CDR3: CSASWASGGEETQYF
J: TRBJ2-5; V: TRBV6-9; CDR3: CASSYSPWGGAGETQYF
J: TRBJ1-1; V: TRBV18; CDR3: CASSPIIRDRNTEAFF
J: TRBJ2-1; V: TRBV2; CDR3: CASKGDSVGKQFF
J: TRBJ2-5; V: TRBV7-2; CDR3: CASSSPSDMTQYF
J: TRBJ1-5; V: TRBV6-2/TRBV6-3; CDR3: CAIRDRANQPQHF
J: TRBJ1-6; V: TRBV7-2; CDR3: CASSPGPGRVHSPLHF
J: TRBJ2-2; V: TRBV7-8; CDR3: CASSLVGGLDTGELFF
J: TRBJ2-2; V: TRBV6-1; CDR3: CASSRQAVIGGELFF
J: TRBJ2-1; V: TRBV27; CDR3: CASNPGGRTYNEQFF
J: TRBJ1-2; V: TRBV18; CDR3: CASSPQGSNYGYTF
J: TRBJ1-1; V: TRBV6-1; CDR3: CASSESLAGGNTEAFF
J: TRBJ2-5; V: TRBV11-2; CDR3: CASSLGVPTETQYF
J: TRBJ1-4; V: TRBV7-2; CDR3: CASSINEKLFF
J: TRBJ2-7; V: TRBV7-7; CDR3: CASSPGEGADYEQYF
J: TRBJ1-6; V: TRBV10-3; CDR3: CATLGDSSYNSPLHF
J: TRBJ1-2; V: TRBV29-1; CDR3: CSVNTLIYGYTF
J: TRBJ1-4; V: TRBV5-1; CDR3: CASSLDRQKLSF
J: TRBJ1-2; V: TRBV20-1; CDR3: CSAKQGAHHGYTF
J: TRBJ2-4; V: TRBV7-2; CDR3: CASSLDRQYIQYF
J: TRBJ1-6; V: TRBV7-8; CDR3: CASSSSGQGGSPLHF
J: TRBJ2-5; V: TRBV9; CDR3: CASSNMGGTGETQYF
J: TRBJ2-7; V: TRBV9; CDR3: CASSVAGGVEQYF
J: TRBJ1-4; V: TRBV7-3; CDR3: CASSPVVGYNEKLFF
J: TRBJ2-1; V: TRBV20-1; CDR3: CSARVLGAFNNEQFF
J: TRBJ1-2; V: TRBV20-1; CDR3: CSARGAAHNYGYTF
J: TRBJ2-3; V: TRBV9; CDR3: CASSPQTGPNEYTQYF
J: TRBJ2-1; V: TRBV15; CDR3: CATSRGGSGGGYNEQFF
J: TRBJ1-5; V: TRBV19; CDR3: CASSTPGLGSNQPQHF
J: TRBJ1-5; V: TRBV6-2/TRBV6-3; CDR3: CASSLPSTAPSQPQHF
J: TRBJ2-7; V: TRBV7-9; CDR3: CASSLGQIDYEQYF
J: TRBJ1-1; V: TRBV6-6; CDR3: CASSYSSSDTEAFF
J: TRBJ1-2; V: TRBV19; CDR3: CASSARGNYGYTF
J: TRBJ2-1; V: TRBV7-3; CDR3: CASSGQGLNEQFF
J: TRBJ1-3; V: TRBV20-1; CDR3: CSAPDRASGNTIYF
J: TRBJ1-5; V: TRBV7-2; CDR3: CASSFREGNQPQHF
J: TRBJ2-3; V: TRBV3-1; CDR3: CASSQGPSAGTDTQYF
J: TRBJ1-5; V: TRBV28; CDR3: CASSSSPRGQPQHF
J: TRBJ2-5; V: TRBV4-3; CDR3: CASSQTLGLASETQYF
J: TRBJ2-3; V: TRBV2; CDR3: CASSPSGGQDTQYF
J: TRBJ1-2; V: TRBV28; CDR3: CASTRTDLNGYTF
J: TRBJ2-3; V: TRBV4-2; CDR3: CASSGPGGITDTQYF
J: TRBJ1-1; V: TRBV30; CDR3: CAWSRMGVNTEAFF
J: TRBJ2-2; V: TRBV14; CDR3: CASSHRAVGSTGELFF
J: TRBJ2-7; V: TRBV30; CDR3: CACPGPRSYEQYF
J: TRBJ1-1; V: TRBV4-3; CDR3: CASSRGATEAFF
J: TRBJ2-7; V: TRBV30; CDR3: CAWSRPATGIRF
J: TRBJ1-6; V: TRBV20-1; CDR3: CSAQTQRGNSPLHF
J: TRBJ2-5; V: TRBV7-6; CDR3: CASSPIRETQYF